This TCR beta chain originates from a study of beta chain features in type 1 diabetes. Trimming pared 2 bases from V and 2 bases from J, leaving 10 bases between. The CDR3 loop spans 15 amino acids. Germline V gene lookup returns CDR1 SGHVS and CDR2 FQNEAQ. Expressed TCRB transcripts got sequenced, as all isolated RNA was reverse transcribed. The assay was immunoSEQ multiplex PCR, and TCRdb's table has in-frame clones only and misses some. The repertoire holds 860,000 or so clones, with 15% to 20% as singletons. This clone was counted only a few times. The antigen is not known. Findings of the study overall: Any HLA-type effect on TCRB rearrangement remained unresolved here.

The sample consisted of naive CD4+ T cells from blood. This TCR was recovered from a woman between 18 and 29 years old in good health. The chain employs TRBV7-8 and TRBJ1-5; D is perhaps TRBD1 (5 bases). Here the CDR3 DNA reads TGTGCCAGCAGCTTACCAGGGCTCGGCAATCAGCCCCAGCATTTT. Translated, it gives CASSLPGLGNQPQHF. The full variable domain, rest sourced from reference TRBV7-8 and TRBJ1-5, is GAGVSQSPRYKVAKRGQDVALRCDPISGHVSLFWYQQALGQGPEFLTYFQNEAQLDKSGLPSDRFFAERPEGSVSTLKIQRTQQEDSAVYLCASSLPGLGNQPQHFGDGTRLSIL.